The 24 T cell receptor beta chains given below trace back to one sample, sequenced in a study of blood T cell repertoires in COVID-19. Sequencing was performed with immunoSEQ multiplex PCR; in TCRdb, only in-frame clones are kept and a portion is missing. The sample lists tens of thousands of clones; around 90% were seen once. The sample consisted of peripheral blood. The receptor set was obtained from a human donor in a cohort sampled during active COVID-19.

The CDR3 DNA reads as TGTGCCACCAGTGGTACCTCCGGGACAGGGGGCAGGGATGAGCAGTTCTTC. Its translation is CATSGTSGTGGRDEQFF. The rearrangement joins TRBV24-1 to TRBJ2-1, with 12 bases matching TRBD1. V dropped 5 bases and J dropped 8; count of bases not matched to a gene: 12. Per the germline V gene, CDR1 is KGHDR and CDR2 is SFDVKD. CDR3 size: 17 residues.

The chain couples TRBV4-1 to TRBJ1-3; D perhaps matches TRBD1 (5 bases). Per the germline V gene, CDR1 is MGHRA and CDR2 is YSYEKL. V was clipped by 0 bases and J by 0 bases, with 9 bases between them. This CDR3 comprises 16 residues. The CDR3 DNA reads TGCGCCAGCAGCCAAGAGGAGGGGAACTCTGGAAACACCATATATTTT. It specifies CASSQEEGNSGNTIYF.

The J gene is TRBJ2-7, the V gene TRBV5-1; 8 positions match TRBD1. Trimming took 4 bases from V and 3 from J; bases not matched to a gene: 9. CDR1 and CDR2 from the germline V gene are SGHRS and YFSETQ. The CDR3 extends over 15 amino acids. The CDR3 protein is CASSIMTGDGYEQYF. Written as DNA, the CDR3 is TGCGCCAGCAGCATAATGACAGGGGATGGCTACGAGCAGTACTTC.

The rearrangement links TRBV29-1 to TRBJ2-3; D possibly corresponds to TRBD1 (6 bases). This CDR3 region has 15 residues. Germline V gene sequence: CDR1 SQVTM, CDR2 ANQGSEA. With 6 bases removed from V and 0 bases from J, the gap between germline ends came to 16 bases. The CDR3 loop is CSVPRGGTSTDTQYF. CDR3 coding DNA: TGCAGCGTCCCTCGAGGGGGAACTAGCACAGATACGCAGTATTTT.

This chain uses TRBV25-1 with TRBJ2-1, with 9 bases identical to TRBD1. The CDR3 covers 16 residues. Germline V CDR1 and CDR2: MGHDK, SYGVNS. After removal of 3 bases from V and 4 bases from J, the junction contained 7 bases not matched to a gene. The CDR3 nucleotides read TGTGCCAGCAGTGACTATCCGGGACAGGGATACAATGAGCAGTTCTTC. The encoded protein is CASSDYPGQGYNEQFF.

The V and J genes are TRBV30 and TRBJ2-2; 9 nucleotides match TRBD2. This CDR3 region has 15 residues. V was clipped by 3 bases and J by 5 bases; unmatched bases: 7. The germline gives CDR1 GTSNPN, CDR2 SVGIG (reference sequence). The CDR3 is CAWSPRLAATGELFF. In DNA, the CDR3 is TGTGCCTGGAGCCCCAGACTAGCGGCGACCGGGGAGCTGTTTTTT. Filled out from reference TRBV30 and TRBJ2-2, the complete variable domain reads SQTIHQWPATLVQPVGSPLSLECTVEGTSNPNLYWYRQAAGRGLQLLFYSVGIGQISSEVPQNLSASRPQDRQFILSSKKLLLSDSGFYLCAWSPRLAATGELFFGEGSRLTVL.

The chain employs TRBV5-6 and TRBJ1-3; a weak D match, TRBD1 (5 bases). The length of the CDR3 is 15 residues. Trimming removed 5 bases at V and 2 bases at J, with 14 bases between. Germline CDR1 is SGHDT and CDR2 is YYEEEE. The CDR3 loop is CASRPFGGTGNTIYF. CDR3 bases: TGTGCCAGCAGACCGTTCGGGGGAACTGGAAACACCATATATTTT.

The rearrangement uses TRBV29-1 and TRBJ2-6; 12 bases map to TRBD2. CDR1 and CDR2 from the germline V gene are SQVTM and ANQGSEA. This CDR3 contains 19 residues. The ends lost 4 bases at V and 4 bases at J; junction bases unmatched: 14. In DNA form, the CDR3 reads TGCAGCGTTGCCTTTGTCGGACTAGCGGGATATGAAGGGGCCAACGTCCTGACTTTC. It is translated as CSVAFVGLAGYEGANVLTF. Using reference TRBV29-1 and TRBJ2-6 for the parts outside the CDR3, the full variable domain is SAVISQKPSRDICQRGTSLTIQCQVDSQVTMMFWYRQQPGQSLTLIATANQGSEATYESGFVIDKFPISRPNLTFSTLTVSNMSPEDSSIYLCSVAFVGLAGYEGANVLTFGAGSRLTVL.

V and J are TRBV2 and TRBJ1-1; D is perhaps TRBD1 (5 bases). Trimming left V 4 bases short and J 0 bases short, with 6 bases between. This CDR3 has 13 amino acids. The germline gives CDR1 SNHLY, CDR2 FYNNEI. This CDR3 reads CASSGQLNTEAFF. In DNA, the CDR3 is TGTGCCAGCAGTGGACAGTTGAACACTGAAGCTTTCTTT.

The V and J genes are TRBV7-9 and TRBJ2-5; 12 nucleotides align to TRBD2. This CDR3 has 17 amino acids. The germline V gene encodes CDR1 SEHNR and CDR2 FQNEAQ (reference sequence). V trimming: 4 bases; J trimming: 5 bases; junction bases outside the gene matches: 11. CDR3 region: CASSSLGASGRGETQYF. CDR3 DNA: TGTGCCAGCAGCTCTCTCGGGGCTAGCGGGAGGGGCGAGACCCAGTACTTC.

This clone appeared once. The CDR3 loop reads CASSTILAGGYNEQFF. DNA of the CDR3: TGTGCCAGTAGTACCATCCTAGCGGGAGGGTACAATGAGCAGTTCTTC. The chain links TRBV19 to TRBJ2-1, with 12 bases that match TRBD2. J gave up 4 bases and V 4 bases, and 5 bases lay outside the gene matches. CDR1 and CDR2 (germline): LNHDA, SQIVND (reference sequence). The CDR3 runs 16 residues. Full variable domain (rest looked up from reference TRBV19 and TRBJ2-1): DGGITQSPKYLFRKEGQNVTLSCEQNLNHDAMYWYRQDPGQGLRLIYYSQIVNDFQKGDIAEGYSVSREKKESFPLTVTSAQKNPTAFYLCASSTILAGGYNEQFFGPGTRLTVL.

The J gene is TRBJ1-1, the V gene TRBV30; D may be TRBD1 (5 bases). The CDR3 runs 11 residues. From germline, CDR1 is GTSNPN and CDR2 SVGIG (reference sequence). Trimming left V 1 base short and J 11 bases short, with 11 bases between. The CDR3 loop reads CAWSGGEVAFF. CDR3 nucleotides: TGTGCCTGGAGTGGGGGGGAGGTCGCTTTCTTT. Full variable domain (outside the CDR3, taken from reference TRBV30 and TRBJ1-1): SQTIHQWPATLVQPVGSPLSLECTVEGTSNPNLYWYRQAAGRGLQLLFYSVGIGQISSEVPQNLSASRPQDRQFILSSKKLLLSDSGFYLCAWSGGEVAFFGQGTRLTVV.

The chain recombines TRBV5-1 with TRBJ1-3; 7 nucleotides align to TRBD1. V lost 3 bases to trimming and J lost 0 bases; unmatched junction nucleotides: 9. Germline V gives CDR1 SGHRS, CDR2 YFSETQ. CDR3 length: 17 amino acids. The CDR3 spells CASSSRQGSSSGNTIYF. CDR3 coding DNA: TGCGCCAGCAGCTCACGACAGGGCTCGTCCTCTGGAAACACCATATATTTT.

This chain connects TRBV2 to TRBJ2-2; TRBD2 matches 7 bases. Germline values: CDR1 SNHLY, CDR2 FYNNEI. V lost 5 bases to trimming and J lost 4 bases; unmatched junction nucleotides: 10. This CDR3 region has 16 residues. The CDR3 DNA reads TGTGCCAGCAGTCACCAGGCTAGCGGTTCCACCGGGGAGCTGTTTTTT. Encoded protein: CASSHQASGSTGELFF. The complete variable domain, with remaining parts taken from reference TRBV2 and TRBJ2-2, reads EPEVTQTPSHQVTQMGQEVILRCVPISNHLYFYWYRQILGQKVEFLVSFYNNEISEKSEIFDDQFSVERPDGSNFTLKIRSTKLEDSAMYFCASSHQASGSTGELFFGEGSRLTVL.

CDR3 sequence: CAISDTTSGAGDTQYF. For the CDR3, the DNA is TGTGCCATCAGTGATACGACTAGCGGAGCTGGCGATACGCAGTATTTT. V usage is TRBV10-3 and J usage is TRBJ2-3, with 9 bases that match TRBD2. V trimming: 3 bases; J trimming: 6 bases; junction bases outside the gene matches: 10. CDR1 is ENHRY, CDR2 SYGVKD, per germline. The CDR3 covers 16 residues.

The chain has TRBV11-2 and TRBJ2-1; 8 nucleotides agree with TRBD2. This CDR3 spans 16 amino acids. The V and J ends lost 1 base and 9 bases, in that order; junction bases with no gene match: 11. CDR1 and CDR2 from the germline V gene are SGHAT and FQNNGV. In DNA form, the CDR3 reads TGTGCCAGCAGCTTAGCGGTAGCGGGAAAAATCGGTGAGCAGTTCTTC. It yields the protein CASSLAVAGKIGEQFF.

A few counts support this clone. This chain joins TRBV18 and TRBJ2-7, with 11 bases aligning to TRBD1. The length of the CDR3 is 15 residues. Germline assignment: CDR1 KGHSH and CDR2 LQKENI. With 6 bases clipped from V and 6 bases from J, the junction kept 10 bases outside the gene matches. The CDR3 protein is CASSLSGTGGSEQYF. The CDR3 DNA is TGTGCCAGCTCTCTGTCGGGGACAGGGGGATCCGAGCAGTACTTC.

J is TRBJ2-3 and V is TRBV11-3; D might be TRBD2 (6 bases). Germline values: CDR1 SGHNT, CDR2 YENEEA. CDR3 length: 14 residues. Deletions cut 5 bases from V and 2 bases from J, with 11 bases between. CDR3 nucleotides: TGTGCCAGCAGCCCCGGACTACCCACAGATACGCAGTATTTT. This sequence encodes CASSPGLPTDTQYF.

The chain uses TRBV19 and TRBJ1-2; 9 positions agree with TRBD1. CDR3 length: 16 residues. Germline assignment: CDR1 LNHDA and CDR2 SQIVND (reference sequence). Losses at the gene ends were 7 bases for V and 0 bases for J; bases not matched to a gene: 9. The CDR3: CASMGTGRRTNYGYTF. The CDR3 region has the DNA TGTGCCAGTATGGGGACAGGGAGACGTACTAACTATGGCTACACCTTC.

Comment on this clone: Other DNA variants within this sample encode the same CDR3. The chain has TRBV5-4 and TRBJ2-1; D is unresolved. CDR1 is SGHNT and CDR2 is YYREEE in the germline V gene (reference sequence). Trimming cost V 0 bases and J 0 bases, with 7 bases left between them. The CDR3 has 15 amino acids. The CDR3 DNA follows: TGTGCCAGCAGCTTGGGTGGTAGCTCCTACAATGAGCAGTTCTTC. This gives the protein CASSLGGSSYNEQFF.

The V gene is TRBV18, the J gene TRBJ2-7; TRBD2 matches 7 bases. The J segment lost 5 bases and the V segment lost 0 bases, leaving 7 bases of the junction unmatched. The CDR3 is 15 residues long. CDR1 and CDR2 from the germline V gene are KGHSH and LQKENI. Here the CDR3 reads CASSPPPGRDHEQYF. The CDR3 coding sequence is TGTGCCAGCTCACCACCCCCAGGGAGGGACCACGAGCAGTACTTC.

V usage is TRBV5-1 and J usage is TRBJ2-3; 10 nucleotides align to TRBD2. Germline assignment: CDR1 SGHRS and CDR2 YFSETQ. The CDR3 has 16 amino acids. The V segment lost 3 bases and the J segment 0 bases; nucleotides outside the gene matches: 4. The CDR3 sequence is CASSSLTSGSTDTQYF. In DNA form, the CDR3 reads TGCGCCAGCAGCTCTCTGACTAGCGGGAGCACAGATACGCAGTATTTT.

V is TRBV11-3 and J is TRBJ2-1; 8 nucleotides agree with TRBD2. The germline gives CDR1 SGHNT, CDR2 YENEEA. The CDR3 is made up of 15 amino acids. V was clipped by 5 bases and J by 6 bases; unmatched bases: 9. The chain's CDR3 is CASSKREGRTNEQFF. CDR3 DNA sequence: TGTGCCAGCAGCAAACGGGAGGGCCGAACCAATGAGCAGTTCTTC. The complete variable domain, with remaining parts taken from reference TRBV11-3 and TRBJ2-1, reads EAGVVQSPRYKIIEKKQPVAFWCNPISGHNTLYWYLQNLGQGPELLIRYENEEAVDDSQLPKDRFSAERLKGVDSTLKIQPAELGDSAVYLCASSKREGRTNEQFFGPGTRLTVL.

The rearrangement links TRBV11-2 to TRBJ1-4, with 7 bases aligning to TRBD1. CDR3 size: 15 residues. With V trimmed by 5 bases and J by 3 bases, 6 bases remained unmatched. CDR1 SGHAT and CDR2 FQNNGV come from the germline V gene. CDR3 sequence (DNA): TGTGCCAGCAGCACTAGGGGGCCTTCTAATGAAAAACTGTTTTTT. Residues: CASSTRGPSNEKLFF.